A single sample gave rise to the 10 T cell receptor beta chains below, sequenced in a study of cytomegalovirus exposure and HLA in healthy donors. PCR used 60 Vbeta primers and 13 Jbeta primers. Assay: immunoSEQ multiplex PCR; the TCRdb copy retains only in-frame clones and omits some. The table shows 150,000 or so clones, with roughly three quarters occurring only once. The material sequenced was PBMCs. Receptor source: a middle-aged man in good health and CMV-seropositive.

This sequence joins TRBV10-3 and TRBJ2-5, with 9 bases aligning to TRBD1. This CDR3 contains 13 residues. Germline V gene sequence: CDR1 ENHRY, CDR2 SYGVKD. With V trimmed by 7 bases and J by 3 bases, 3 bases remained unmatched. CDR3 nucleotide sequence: TGTGCCATCAACACAGGGGGCGAAGAGACCCAGTACTTC. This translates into CAINTGGEETQYF.

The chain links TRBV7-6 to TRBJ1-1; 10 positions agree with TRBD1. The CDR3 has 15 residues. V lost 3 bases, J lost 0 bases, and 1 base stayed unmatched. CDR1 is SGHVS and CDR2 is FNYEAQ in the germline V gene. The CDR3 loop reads CASSLTGGVNTEAFF. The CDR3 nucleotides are TGTGCCAGCAGCTTGACAGGGGGCGTGAACACTGAAGCTTTCTTT.

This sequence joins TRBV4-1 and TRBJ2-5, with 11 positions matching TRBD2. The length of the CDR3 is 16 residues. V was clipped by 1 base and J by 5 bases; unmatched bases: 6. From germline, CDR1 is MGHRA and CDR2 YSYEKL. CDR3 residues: CASSQVTSGGQETQYF. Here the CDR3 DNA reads TGCGCCAGCAGCCAAGTCACTAGCGGGGGTCAGGAGACCCAGTACTTC.

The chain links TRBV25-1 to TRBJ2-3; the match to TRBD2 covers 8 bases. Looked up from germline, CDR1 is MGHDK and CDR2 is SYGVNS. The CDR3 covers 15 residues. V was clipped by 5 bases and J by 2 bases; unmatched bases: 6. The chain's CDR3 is CASSSRGGVTDTQYF. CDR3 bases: TGTGCCAGCAGTTCCCGGGGGGGGGTCACAGATACGCAGTATTTT.

CDR3 residues: CASSSRGSTNEKLFF. DNA for the CDR3: TGTGCCAGCAGCTCCAGGGGTTCGACTAATGAAAAACTGTTTTTT. The chain couples TRBV9 to TRBJ1-4, with TRBD1 as a possible D gene (6 bases). CDR1 and CDR2 from the germline V gene are SGDLS and YYNGEE. V lost 4 bases and J 2 bases, leaving 12 bases between the germline ends. The CDR3 totals 15 residues.

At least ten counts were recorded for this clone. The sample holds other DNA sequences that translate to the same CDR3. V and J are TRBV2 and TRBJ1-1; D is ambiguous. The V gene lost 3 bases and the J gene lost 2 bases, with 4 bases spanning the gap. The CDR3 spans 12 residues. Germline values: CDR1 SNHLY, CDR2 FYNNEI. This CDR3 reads CASSDRNTEAFF. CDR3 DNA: TGTGCCAGCAGTGACAGAAACACTGAAGCTTTCTTT.

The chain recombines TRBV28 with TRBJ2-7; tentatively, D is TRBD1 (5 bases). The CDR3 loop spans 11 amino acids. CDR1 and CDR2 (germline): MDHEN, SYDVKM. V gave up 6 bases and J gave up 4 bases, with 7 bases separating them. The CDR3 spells CASSQGYEQYF. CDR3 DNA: TGTGCCAGCAGCCAGGGATACGAGCAGTACTTC.

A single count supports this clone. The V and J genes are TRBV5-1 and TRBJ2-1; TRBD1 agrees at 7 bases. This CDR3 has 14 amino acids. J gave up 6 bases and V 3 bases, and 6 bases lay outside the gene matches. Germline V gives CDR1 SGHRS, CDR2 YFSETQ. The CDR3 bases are TGCGCCAGCAGCTCGGGACAGATTTTCAATGAGCAGTTCTTC. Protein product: CASSSGQIFNEQFF.

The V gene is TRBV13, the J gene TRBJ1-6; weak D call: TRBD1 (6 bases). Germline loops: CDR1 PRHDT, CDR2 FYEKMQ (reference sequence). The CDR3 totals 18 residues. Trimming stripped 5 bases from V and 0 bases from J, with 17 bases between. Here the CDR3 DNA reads TGTGCCAGCAGCCCCAGGGGTAGAAGAAGCTCCTATAATTCACCCCTCCACTTT. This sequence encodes CASSPRGRRSSYNSPLHF. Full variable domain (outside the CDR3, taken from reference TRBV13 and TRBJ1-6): AAGVIQSPRHLIKEKRETATLKCYPIPRHDTVYWYQQGPGQDPQFLISFYEKMQSDKGSIPDRFSAQQFSDYHSELNMSSLELGDSALYFCASSPRGRRSSYNSPLHFGNGTRLTVT.

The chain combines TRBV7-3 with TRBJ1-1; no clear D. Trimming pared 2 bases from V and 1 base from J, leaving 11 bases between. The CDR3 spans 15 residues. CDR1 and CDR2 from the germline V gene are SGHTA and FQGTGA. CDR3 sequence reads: CASSLGITRNTEAFF. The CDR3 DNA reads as TGTGCCAGCAGCTTAGGGATCACTAGGAACACTGAAGCTTTCTTT.